This T cell receptor (beta chain) was obtained from a study of beta chain features in type 1 diabetes. Sequenced material consisted of expressed TCRB transcripts (all of the isolated RNA was reverse transcribed). Profiled with immunoSEQ multiplex PCR; TCRdb holds only in-frame clones, not every one. The sample lists 900,000 or so clones; roughly 15% were seen once. In germline, CDR1 is KGHSH, CDR2 LQKENI. The V end was cut by 3 bases, the J end by 5 bases, with 14 bases between. The CDR3 contains 14 residues. The chain is built from TRBV18 and TRBJ2-7; D may correspond to TRBD1 or TRBD2 (6 bases each). The TCR sequence derives from a woman aged 18-30 years in good health. Sequencing used naive CD4+ T cells from blood. CDR3 in amino acids: CASSPSTGRHEQYF. For the CDR3, the DNA is TGTGCCAGCTCACCCTCAACAGGGAGGCACGAGCAGTACTTC. Supplemented by reference TRBV18 and TRBJ2-7, the full variable domain reads NAGVMQNPRHLVRRRGQEARLRCSPMKGHSHVYWYRQLPEEGLKFMVYLQKENIIDESGMPKERFSAEFPKEGPSILRIQQVVRGDSAAYFCASSPSTGRHEQYFGPGTRLTVT.